These 25 T cell receptor beta chains share one sample of origin, sequenced in a study of cytomegalovirus exposure and HLA in healthy donors. TCRdb's table, derived via immunoSEQ multiplex PCR, lists solely in-frame clones and lacks some. The sample has over 250,000 clones; about 85% are singletons. Sample: PBMCs. These receptors were obtained from a woman aged 25 to 39 in good health and CMV-seropositive.

This clone was detected only a few times. The chain links TRBV21-1 to TRBJ2-5; the D call TRBD1 from the table was never checked on the DNA. TRBV21-1 is a listed pseudogene. The CDR3 is 15 residues long. CDR3 protein: CASSKPGQGGETQYF. The CDR3 DNA follows: TGTGCCAGCAGCAAACCGGGACAGGGGGGGGAGACCCAGTACTTC.

The chain couples TRBV5-1 to TRBJ2-1; D might be TRBD2 (6 bases). V was cut by 3 bases and J by 2 bases, with 9 bases left in between. CDR1 SGHRS and CDR2 YFSETQ come from the germline V gene. This CDR3 spans 14 amino acids. The CDR3 loop is CASSSGLTYNEQFF. In nucleotides, the CDR3 is TGCGCCAGCAGCTCCGGACTAACCTACAATGAGCAGTTCTTC.

This clone was observed a few times. Written as DNA, the CDR3 is TGTGCCAGCAGCTTATCTCACAGGGGACGCAATCAGCCCCAGCATTTT. Its translation: CASSLSHRGRNQPQHF. The rearrangement uses TRBV7-8 and TRBJ1-5; 7 bases line up with TRBD1. Looked up from germline, CDR1 is SGHVS and CDR2 is FQNEAQ. This CDR3 region has 16 residues. V gave up 2 bases and J gave up 2 bases; unmatched junction bases: 6.

This clone was found a few times. The rearrangement uses TRBV5-1 and TRBJ2-2, with a possible D match to TRBD1 (6 bases). The germline CDR1 and CDR2 sequences are SGHRS and YFSETQ. V gave up 0 bases and J gave up 4 bases, with 13 bases separating them. This CDR3 contains 16 residues. The CDR3 reads CASSLAWQGSTGELFF. Written as DNA, the CDR3 is TGCGCCAGCAGCTTGGCCTGGCAGGGGTCCACCGGGGAGCTGTTTTTT.

This clone has just one count. V is TRBV5-1 and J is TRBJ2-3; no clear D. V lost 5 bases and J 2 bases, leaving 9 bases between the germline ends. This CDR3 region has 13 residues. Germline assignment: CDR1 SGHRS and CDR2 YFSETQ. CDR3 DNA sequence: TGCGCCAGCAGGTACAGAGACACAGATACGCAGTATTTT. Amino acid sequence: CASRYRDTDTQYF.

The rearrangement links TRBV2 to TRBJ2-5, with TRBD1 matching 9 bases. The germline CDR1 and CDR2 sequences are SNHLY and FYNNEI. Unmatched junction bases numbered 5, after V lost 7 bases and J lost 5 bases. CDR3 length equals 13 residues. In nucleotides, the CDR3 is TGTGCCAGCAACAGGGGGCTCAGGGAGACCCAGTACTTC. It translates to CASNRGLRETQYF. The variable domain in full, with the rest retrieved from reference TRBV2 and TRBJ2-5, is EPEVTQTPSHQVTQMGQEVILRCVPISNHLYFYWYRQILGQKVEFLVSFYNNEISEKSEIFDDQFSVERPDGSNFTLKIRSTKLEDSAMYFCASNRGLRETQYFGPGTRLLVL.

This clone came up once. This chain uses TRBV5-1 with TRBJ1-1, with 7 bases lining up with TRBD1. The CDR3 totals 16 residues. Germline CDR1 is SGHRS and CDR2 is YFSETQ. V was clipped by 4 bases and J by 1 base; unmatched bases: 10. CDR3 bases: TGCGCCAGCAGCGGGGGACAGTCTAGCGGGAACACTGAAGCTTTCTTT. It yields the protein CASSGGQSSGNTEAFF.

The chain is built from TRBV30 and TRBJ2-5; 11 bases are a match to TRBD2. The CDR3 has 17 amino acids. CDR1 and CDR2 from the germline V gene are GTSNPN and SVGIG (reference sequence). The junction had 10 bases not matched to a gene; V was cut back by 0 bases and J by 4 bases. The CDR3, as DNA: TGTGCCTGGAGTGTACGGGTTCTAGCGGGAGGTCGAGAGACCCAGTACTTC. This encodes CAWSVRVLAGGRETQYF. The whole variable domain, remainder taken from reference TRBV30 and TRBJ2-5, is SQTIHQWPATLVQPVGSPLSLECTVEGTSNPNLYWYRQAAGRGLQLLFYSVGIGQISSEVPQNLSASRPQDRQFILSSKKLLLSDSGFYLCAWSVRVLAGGRETQYFGPGTRLLVL.

This chain joins TRBV7-2 and TRBJ1-4, with TRBD1 matching 9 bases. Per the germline V gene, CDR1 is SGHTA and CDR2 is FQGNSA. The ends lost 2 bases at V and 5 bases at J; junction bases unmatched: 3. The CDR3 is 15 amino acids. The DNA of the CDR3 is TGTGCCAGCAGCTTAACCGGGACAGGGAATGAAAAACTGTTTTTT. This codes for CASSLTGTGNEKLFF.

This clone was picked up one time. The genes are TRBV11-1 and TRBJ1-1; D ambiguous. Trimming took 6 bases from V and 1 from J, leaving 12 bases between them. CDR1 and CDR2 from the germline V gene are SGHAT and FQDESV (reference sequence). CDR3 length: 14 residues. The CDR3 sequence: CASSLNQPNTEAFF. CDR3 coding DNA: TGTGCCAGCAGTCTTAACCAGCCGAACACTGAAGCTTTCTTT.

The chain recombines TRBV5-5 with TRBJ1-4, with D unresolved. The CDR3 consists of 12 residues. Looked up from germline, CDR1 is SGHKS and CDR2 is YYEKEE (reference sequence). The V end lost 4 bases, the J end lost 7 bases, and 8 bases lay between the germline ends. The DNA of the CDR3 is TGTGCCAGCAGCCTGCTTGGTGAAAAACTGTTTTTT. Translating gives CASSLLGEKLFF.

The V and J genes are TRBV28 and TRBJ2-2; a weak D match, TRBD1 (6 bases). Trimming pared 3 bases from V and 7 bases from J, leaving 12 bases between. This CDR3 is 14 amino acids long. From germline, CDR1 is MDHEN and CDR2 SYDVKM. The CDR3 DNA reads TGTGCCAGCAGTTTGTCCACAGGGATCGGGGAGCTGTTTTTT. This encodes CASSLSTGIGELFF.

This chain connects TRBV19 to TRBJ1-2; 8 positions match TRBD1. V gave up 7 bases and J gave up 7 bases; unmatched junction bases: 14. CDR3 length equals 15 residues. Germline lookup yields CDR1 LNHDA and CDR2 SQIVND (reference sequence). CDR3 sequence: CASIKSGRGPSGYTF. CDR3 DNA: TGTGCCAGTATTAAGTCGGGCAGGGGGCCGAGTGGCTACACCTTC.

This chain uses TRBV15 with TRBJ2-2; TRBD2 aligns across 7 bases. Per germline, CDR1 LNHNV and CDR2 YYDKDF (reference sequence). With V trimmed by 8 bases and J by 1 base, 7 bases remained unmatched. The CDR3 sequence is 15 residues long. The CDR3 sequence is CATRRGGRNTGELFF. The CDR3, as DNA: TGTGCCACCCGGAGAGGCGGGAGGAACACCGGGGAGCTGTTTTTT.

J is TRBJ1-4 and V is TRBV7-9, with TRBD1 matching over 8 bases. The CDR3 sequence is 19 residues long. CDR1 is SEHNR and CDR2 is FQNEAQ in the germline V gene (reference sequence). The J segment lost 7 bases and the V segment lost 4 bases, leaving 20 bases of the junction unmatched. CDR3 in DNA: TGTGCCAGCAGCTCGACCCTGGTAATAGGCGGGACAGGCGCTGAAAAACTGTTTTTT. It specifies CASSSTLVIGGTGAEKLFF.

V gene TRBV2 combines with J gene TRBJ2-3; possible D gene TRBD2, 6 bases. The germline V gene encodes CDR1 SNHLY and CDR2 FYNNEI. The CDR3 runs 14 residues. The germline V and J ends were trimmed by 8 bases and 4 bases, with 16 bases remaining between them. The CDR3 DNA reads TGTGCCAGCGTTACGGGGCGGGGCCCAGATACGCAGTATTTT. Translating it yields CASVTGRGPDTQYF.

About this clone: This sample includes further DNA sequences coding for the same CDR3. The genes are TRBV27 and TRBJ2-1; no firm D call. Trimming took off 0 bases at V and 4 bases at J, with 4 bases between the two ends. Germline loops: CDR1 MNHEY, CDR2 SMNVEV (reference sequence). The CDR3 runs 13 residues. CDR3 amino acids: CASSLSPYNEQFF. DNA of the CDR3: TGTGCCAGCAGTTTATCTCCTTACAATGAGCAGTTCTTC.

This sequence joins TRBV5-6 and TRBJ2-3; 12 bases match TRBD1. V lost 2 bases and J lost 4; bases outside the gene matches: 2. The germline gives CDR1 SGHDT, CDR2 YYEEEE. The CDR3 length is 15 residues. Written as DNA, the CDR3 is TGTGCCAGCAGCTTCCGGGACAGGGGGCCAGATACGCAGTATTTT. Its protein product is CASSFRDRGPDTQYF.

The chain uses TRBV5-1 and TRBJ2-7; D unclear. V lost 0 bases to trimming and J lost 4 bases, with 20 bases between them. The CDR3 extends over 17 amino acids. Germline V gives CDR1 SGHRS, CDR2 YFSETQ. CDR3 coding DNA: TGCGCCAGCAGCTTGGGAAGAGCTCTAGGTAACGGGTACGAGCAGTACTTC. It is translated as CASSLGRALGNGYEQYF. The variable domain in full, completed from reference TRBV5-1 and TRBJ2-7, reads KAGVTQTPRYLIKTRGQQVTLSCSPISGHRSVSWYQQTPGQGLQFLFEYFSETQRNKGNFPGRFSGRQFSNSRSEMNVSTLELGDSALYLCASSLGRALGNGYEQYFGPGTRLTVT.

This chain connects TRBV4-2 to TRBJ2-7; D remains unclear. V lost 5 bases to trimming and J lost 2 bases, with 16 bases between them. CDR1 and CDR2 from the germline V gene are LGHNA and YNFKEQ. This CDR3 contains 15 residues. The CDR3 bases are TGTGCCAGCAGCGGATCCGGTGCAACCACCTACGAGCAGTACTTC. Translation: CASSGSGATTYEQYF.

The table lists this clone with a count of one. V is TRBV29-1 and J is TRBJ1-1; the D gene is possibly TRBD1 (5 bases). Trimming pared 4 bases from V and 5 bases from J, leaving 11 bases between. CDR1 and CDR2 (germline): SQVTM, ANQGSEA. CDR3 length: 12 amino acids. CDR3 sequence: CSVAGSGTEAFF. The CDR3 coding sequence is TGCAGCGTTGCAGGGTCAGGGACTGAAGCTTTCTTT. Based on the CDR3 plus reference TRBV29-1 and TRBJ1-1, the full variable domain is SAVISQKPSRDICQRGTSLTIQCQVDSQVTMMFWYRQQPGQSLTLIATANQGSEATYESGFVIDKFPISRPNLTFSTLTVSNMSPEDSSIYLCSVAGSGTEAFFGQGTRLTVV.

The V call is TRBV27, the J call TRBJ2-2, with a possible D match to TRBD1 (6 bases). CDR1 is MNHEY, CDR2 SMNVEV, per germline (reference sequence). This CDR3 has 15 amino acids. The V end was cut by 2 bases, the J end by 7 bases, with 14 bases between. The DNA for the CDR3 is TGTGCCAGCAGTTTAGGGGCAGGGGTAGGCGGGGAGCTGTTTTTT. It codes for CASSLGAGVGGELFF.

This clone was detected only a few times. The rearrangement joins TRBV5-1 to TRBJ1-3; D not certain. Trimming left V 4 bases short and J 7 bases short, with 18 bases between. Germline lookup yields CDR1 SGHRS and CDR2 YFSETQ. The CDR3 consists of 15 residues. The CDR3 here is CASSPAGGIGNTIYF. The CDR3 DNA sequence: TGCGCCAGCAGCCCGGCTGGAGGCATTGGGAACACCATATATTTT.

V gene TRBV6-1 combines with J gene TRBJ1-2; D not resolved. The CDR3 contains 14 residues. Between the trimmed V and J ends, which lost 4 bases and 4 bases, there was a span of 13 bases. Germline V gene sequence: CDR1 MNHNS, CDR2 SASEGT. The CDR3 region is CASSVTETTYGYTF. CDR3 DNA: TGTGCCAGCAGTGTTACAGAAACTACCTATGGCTACACCTTC.

The chain recombines TRBV4-1 with TRBJ1-1; 12 bases are a match to TRBD1. The V gene end was trimmed by 3 bases and the J gene end by 0 bases; junction bases not matched to a gene: 2. CDR1 and CDR2 from the germline V gene are MGHRA and YSYEKL. The CDR3 length is 16 residues. The CDR3, as DNA: TGCGCCAGCAGCCAGGGACAGGGGGCTCTGAACACTGAAGCTTTCTTT. This codes for CASSQGQGALNTEAFF.